The 26 T cell receptor beta chains below were found in one sample sequenced in a study of breast tumors, draining lymph nodes, adjacent tissues. Samples came from axillary lymph nodes draining the breast cancer. TCRdb analysed the multiplex PCR reads with MiXCR anew, one entry per CDR3 protein. In the table there are about 270,000 distinct CDR3 sequences, more than 30% of which are singletons. The sample consisted of axillary lymph node tissue. These receptor sequences come from a female donor with breast cancer. Some clones in this sample may be carry-over from other donors' samples.

This clonotype was counted only a few times. The V call is TRBV7-8, the J call TRBJ1-3; the match to TRBD1 covers 7 bases. The germline V gene encodes CDR1 SGHVS and CDR2 FQNEAQ. The length of the CDR3 is 15 residues. CDR3 loop: CARDVAGGKGNTIYF. As DNA, the CDR3 is TGTGCTAGAGATGTGGCAGGGGGGAAGGGAAACACCATATATTTT.

As regards this clonotype: A much larger clone lies one base from this, so it may be a read error. The chain carries TRBV14 and TRBJ2-3; 9 bases map to TRBD1. CDR1 is SGHDN, CDR2 FVKESK, per germline. The CDR3 is 15 amino acids. CDR3 sequence: CTSSQGTGRADTRYF. The CDR3, as DNA: TGTACCAGCAGCCAAGGGACAGGGAGGGCAGATACGCGGTATTTT.

This clonotype was counted at least ten times. This chain links TRBV6-6 with TRBJ2-5, with TRBD1 matching 8 bases. Trimming at V came to 6 bases and at J to 5 bases, leaving 8 bases not matched to a gene. The CDR3 is 14 amino acids. Germline CDR1 reads MNHNY; CDR2 reads SVGAGI (reference sequence). In DNA form, the CDR3 reads TGTGCCAGCAGGCACGGACAGGGATCTGAGACCCAGTACTTC. It translates to CASRHGQGSETQYF.

On this clonotype itself: A read error may be the cause here, since a much bigger clone is one base away. This chain connects TRBV19 to TRBJ2-7, with no clear D. CDR3 length: 14 amino acids. Germline CDR1 LNHDA, CDR2 SQIVND (reference sequence). CDR3: CAGSISANSYEQYF. The CDR3 DNA is TGTGCCGGTAGTATATCAGCCAACTCCTACGAGCAGTACTTC.

This clonotype was detected ten times or more. The chain carries TRBV6-6 and TRBJ1-3, with TRBD1 matching 11 bases. The CDR3 loop spans 15 amino acids. Germline CDR1 is MNHNY and CDR2 is SVGAGI (reference sequence). V lost 6 bases, J lost 5 bases, and 6 bases stayed unmatched. As DNA, the CDR3 is TGTGCCAGCAGCCCCGGGACAGGGGGTCGAAACACCATATATTTT. Translated, it gives CASSPGTGGRNTIYF.

This clonotype was detected ten times or more. The chain joins TRBV2 to TRBJ2-1, with no clear D. The CDR3 extends over 13 amino acids. V shed 6 bases and J shed 4 bases, with 10 bases lying between them. Germline V lookup: CDR1 SNHLY, CDR2 FYNNEI. CDR3: CASRRQPYNEQFF. DNA of the CDR3: TGTGCCAGCAGAAGGCAGCCGTACAATGAGCAGTTCTTC.

This clonotype has ten or more counts. The CDR3 sequence is CATSDFPSGSSYNEQFF. For the CDR3, the DNA is TGTGCCACCAGTGATTTCCCTAGCGGGAGCTCCTACAATGAGCAGTTCTTC. This rearrangement joins TRBV24-1 to TRBJ2-1; 10 bases map to TRBD2. V was clipped by 1 base and J by 0 bases; unmatched bases: 2. Germline CDR1 and CDR2: KGHDR and SFDVKD. The CDR3 is made up of 17 amino acids.

This clonotype was seen many times. The rearrangement uses TRBV5-8 and TRBJ2-2, with 7 nucleotides matching TRBD1. This CDR3 is 14 amino acids long. Germline V CDR1 and CDR2: SGHTS, YDEGEE. J gave up 6 bases and V 4 bases, and 6 bases lay outside the gene matches. CDR3 DNA: TGTGCCAGCAGCCAAACACAGGGGTCCGGGGAGCTGTTTTTT. This codes for CASSQTQGSGELFF. Full variable domain (rest looked up from reference TRBV5-8 and TRBJ2-2): EAGVTQSPTHLIKTRGQQATLRCSPISGHTSVYWYQQALGLGLQFLLWYDEGEERNRGNFPPRFSGRQFPNYSSELNVNALELEDSALYLCASSQTQGSGELFFGEGSRLTVL.

This chain connects TRBV30 to TRBJ2-7; D unresolved. With 0 bases removed from V and 2 bases from J, the gap between germline ends came to 8 bases. In germline, CDR1 is GTSNPN, CDR2 SVGIG (reference sequence). The CDR3 consists of 13 residues. This CDR3 reads CAWSVSTAYEQYF. CDR3 nucleotide sequence: TGTGCCTGGAGTGTATCGACCGCCTACGAGCAGTACTTC.

This clonotype came up many times. V is TRBV7-8 and J is TRBJ1-4; a possible D gene is TRBD1 (5 bases). CDR3 length equals 16 residues. V lost 2 bases and J lost 0, with 10 bases in between. The germline V gene has CDR1 SGHVS and CDR2 FQNEAQ. DNA of the CDR3: TGTGCCAGCAGCTTAATAGGGACTGCAACTAATGAAAAACTGTTTTTT. Translating it yields CASSLIGTATNEKLFF.

At least ten counts were recorded for this clonotype. CDR3 sequence: CASSRGAGYEQYF. In DNA form, the CDR3 reads TGTGCCAGCAGCCGGGGGGCAGGCTACGAGCAGTACTTC. This rearrangement joins TRBV6-1 to TRBJ2-7; D is perhaps TRBD2 (7 bases). The V and J ends lost 6 bases and 3 bases respectively, with 12 bases between them. The germline V gene has CDR1 MNHNS and CDR2 SASEGT. The CDR3 has 13 amino acids.

This clonotype was detected many times. V gene TRBV12-3 or TRBV12-4 combines with J gene TRBJ2-1; a possible D gene is TRBD2 (6 bases). Trimming took off 3 bases at V and 7 bases at J, with 10 bases between the two ends. The CDR3 is made up of 13 amino acids. CDR3 DNA: TGTGCCAGCAGTTTGCGGGGTTCGAATGAGCAGTTCTTC. This encodes CASSLRGSNEQFF.

This clonotype was detected ten times or more. The V and J genes are TRBV5-8 and TRBJ2-5; D gene uncertain. Germline-derived CDR1 and CDR2 are SGHTS and YDEGEE. V dropped 3 bases and J dropped 0 bases, with 3 bases sitting between them. The CDR3 contains 12 residues. The CDR3 protein is CASSSNQETQYF. In DNA, the CDR3 is TGTGCCAGCAGCTCTAACCAAGAGACCCAGTACTTC.

This clonotype came up once. A much larger clone sits a single nucleotide away, making a read error possible. The chain links TRBV2 to TRBJ2-1, with TRBD2 matching 13 bases. The germline V gene has CDR1 SNHLY and CDR2 FYNNEI. This CDR3 region has 17 residues. In DNA, the CDR3 is TGTGCCAGCAGGCCGGCCGGTGGACTAGCGGGAGCCGGTGAGCAGTCCTTC. It encodes CASRPAGGLAGAGEQSF.

This clonotype has only one observation. This rearrangement joins TRBV7-9 to TRBJ1-6; 9 bases are a match to TRBD1. The CDR3 totals 15 residues. Germline V gives CDR1 SEHNR, CDR2 FQNEAQ (reference sequence). V was pared by 6 bases and J by 10 bases, with 10 bases of the junction left unmatched. CDR3 nucleotides: TGTGCCAGCAGTCATGAGGGGACAGGGTGGTCACCCCTCCACTTT. Encoded protein: CASSHEGTGWSPLHF.

This clonotype showed up many times. This rearrangement joins TRBV12-3 or TRBV12-4 to TRBJ1-5, with D uncertain. The CDR3 runs to 15 residues. V was shortened by 5 bases and J by 1 base, with 12 bases between the two germline ends. CDR3 sequence reads: CASSRLGQSNQPQHF. In DNA, the CDR3 is TGTGCCAGCAGTCGTCTGGGCCAGAGCAATCAGCCCCAGCATTTT.

Concerning this clonotype itself: The germline gene is not matched at one end of the junction; a read error may be the cause. CDR3 amino acids: CANSSQQAWETQYF. The CDR3 DNA sequence: TGTGCCAACAGCTCTCAACAGGCTTGGGAGACCCAGTACTTC. The rearrangement links TRBV5-8 to TRBJ2-5; possibly TRBD1 for D (5 bases). In germline, CDR1 is SGHTS, CDR2 YDEGEE. The CDR3 loop spans 14 amino acids. The whole variable domain, remainder taken from reference TRBV5-8 and TRBJ2-5, is EAGVTQSPTHLIKTRGQQATLRCSPISGHTSVYWYQQALGLGLQFLLWYDEGEERNRGNFPPRFSGRQFPNYSSELNVNALELEDSALYLCANSSQQAWETQYFGPGTRLLVL.

The chain couples TRBV19 to TRBJ2-4; either TRBD1 or TRBD2 may fit D (6 bases each). The germline V and J ends were trimmed by 7 bases and 0 bases, with 16 bases remaining between them. The germline V gene encodes CDR1 LNHDA and CDR2 SQIVND (reference sequence). The CDR3 extends over 16 amino acids. CDR3 coding DNA: TGTGCCAGTACCCCGAGGCGGGACATAGCCAAAAACATTCAGTACTTC. This sequence encodes CASTPRRDIAKNIQYF.

This clonotype has more than one count but fewer than ten. A much larger clone lies one base from this, so it may be a read error. The CDR3 end shows no conserved phenylalanine or tryptophan, and so a read error is likely. The chain employs TRBV7-3 and TRBJ2-3, with D tentatively TRBD1 or TRBD2 (6 bases each). CDR1 and CDR2 (germline): SGHTA, FQGTGA. This CDR3 spans 14 amino acids. V lost 3 bases and J 5 bases, leaving 12 bases between the germline ends. This CDR3 is CASSFGGGVDTQYL. DNA for the CDR3: TGTGCCAGCAGCTTTGGGGGCGGGGTAGATACGCAGTATCTT.

This clonotype was counted at least ten times. The rearrangement links TRBV7-8 to TRBJ1-6; tentatively, D is TRBD1 (6 bases). The CDR3 is 14 amino acids. V was shortened by 5 bases and J by 6 bases, with 11 bases between the two germline ends. CDR1 is SGHVS and CDR2 is FQNEAQ in the germline V gene. The chain's CDR3 is CASSLGQFNSPLHF. The CDR3 DNA is TGTGCCAGCAGCCTGGGACAATTTAATTCACCCCTCCACTTT. The full variable domain, completed using reference TRBV7-8 and TRBJ1-6, is GAGVSQSPRYKVAKRGQDVALRCDPISGHVSLFWYQQALGQGPEFLTYFQNEAQLDKSGLPSDRFFAERPEGSVSTLKIQRTQQEDSAVYLCASSLGQFNSPLHFGNGTRLTVT.

This chain uses TRBV7-2 with TRBJ1-1; D gene ambiguous. The CDR3 contains 11 residues. Germline V gives CDR1 SGHTA, CDR2 FQGNSA. V was cut by 6 bases and J by 5 bases, with 7 bases left in between. The CDR3 region is CASRLETEAFF. CDR3 nucleotide sequence: TGTGCCAGCAGGCTGGAGACTGAAGCTTTCTTT.

Details on this clonotype: This sequence may be a read error, since a much larger clone differs from it by one base. DNA of the CDR3: TGTGCCGCCGGCAGAGGACGGCTTCCTAATGAAAAACTGTTTTTT. Its protein is CAAGRGRLPNEKLFF. V is TRBV15 and J is TRBJ1-4; no clear D gene. CDR3 length: 15 amino acids. The V gene lost 11 bases and the J gene lost 3 bases, with 19 bases spanning the gap. Germline V gene sequence: CDR1 LNHNV, CDR2 YYDKDF (reference sequence).

With regard to this clonotype: Relative to the germline gene, one junction end is altered; a read error may explain this. The chain combines TRBV29-1 with TRBJ2-7; 11 bases fit TRBD1. The germline V gene has CDR1 SQVTM and CDR2 ANQGSEA. CDR3 length: 15 amino acids. The CDR3 is CSVKPGQGAGYEQHF. The DNA for the CDR3 is TGCAGCGTAAAGCCAGGACAGGGGGCCGGCTACGAGCAGCACTTC.

A few counts support this clonotype. The V gene is TRBV18, the J gene TRBJ2-7; D is unclear. The CDR3 is 15 residues long. With 3 bases removed from V and 4 bases from J, the gap between germline ends came to 16 bases. Germline V CDR1 and CDR2: KGHSH, LQKENI. CDR3 residues: CASSPSLLQQYEQYF. Here the CDR3 DNA reads TGTGCCAGCTCACCCTCCCTCCTCCAGCAATACGAGCAGTACTTC.

This clonotype was seen repeatedly, ten times or more. The chain joins TRBV11-1 to TRBJ2-3; D gene uncertain. Per germline, CDR1 SGHAT and CDR2 FQDESV (reference sequence). V was trimmed by 5 bases and J by 3 bases, leaving 9 bases between them. This CDR3 is built from 13 residues. CDR3 sequence (DNA): TGTGCCAGCAGCCAACCGGTGACAGATACGCAGTATTTT. As protein: CASSQPVTDTQYF.

This clonotype appeared once. A much more abundant neighbour one base away suggests this may be a read error. The chain links TRBV3-1 to TRBJ2-7; D gene unclear. Looked up from germline, CDR1 is LGHDT and CDR2 is YNNKEL (reference sequence). V was pared by 1 base and J by 7 bases, with 11 bases between. The CDR3 covers 13 residues. The CDR3 spells CASSQVQAREQYF. The CDR3 nucleotides read TGTGCCAGCAGCCAAGTCCAGGCGCGGGAGCAGTACTTC.